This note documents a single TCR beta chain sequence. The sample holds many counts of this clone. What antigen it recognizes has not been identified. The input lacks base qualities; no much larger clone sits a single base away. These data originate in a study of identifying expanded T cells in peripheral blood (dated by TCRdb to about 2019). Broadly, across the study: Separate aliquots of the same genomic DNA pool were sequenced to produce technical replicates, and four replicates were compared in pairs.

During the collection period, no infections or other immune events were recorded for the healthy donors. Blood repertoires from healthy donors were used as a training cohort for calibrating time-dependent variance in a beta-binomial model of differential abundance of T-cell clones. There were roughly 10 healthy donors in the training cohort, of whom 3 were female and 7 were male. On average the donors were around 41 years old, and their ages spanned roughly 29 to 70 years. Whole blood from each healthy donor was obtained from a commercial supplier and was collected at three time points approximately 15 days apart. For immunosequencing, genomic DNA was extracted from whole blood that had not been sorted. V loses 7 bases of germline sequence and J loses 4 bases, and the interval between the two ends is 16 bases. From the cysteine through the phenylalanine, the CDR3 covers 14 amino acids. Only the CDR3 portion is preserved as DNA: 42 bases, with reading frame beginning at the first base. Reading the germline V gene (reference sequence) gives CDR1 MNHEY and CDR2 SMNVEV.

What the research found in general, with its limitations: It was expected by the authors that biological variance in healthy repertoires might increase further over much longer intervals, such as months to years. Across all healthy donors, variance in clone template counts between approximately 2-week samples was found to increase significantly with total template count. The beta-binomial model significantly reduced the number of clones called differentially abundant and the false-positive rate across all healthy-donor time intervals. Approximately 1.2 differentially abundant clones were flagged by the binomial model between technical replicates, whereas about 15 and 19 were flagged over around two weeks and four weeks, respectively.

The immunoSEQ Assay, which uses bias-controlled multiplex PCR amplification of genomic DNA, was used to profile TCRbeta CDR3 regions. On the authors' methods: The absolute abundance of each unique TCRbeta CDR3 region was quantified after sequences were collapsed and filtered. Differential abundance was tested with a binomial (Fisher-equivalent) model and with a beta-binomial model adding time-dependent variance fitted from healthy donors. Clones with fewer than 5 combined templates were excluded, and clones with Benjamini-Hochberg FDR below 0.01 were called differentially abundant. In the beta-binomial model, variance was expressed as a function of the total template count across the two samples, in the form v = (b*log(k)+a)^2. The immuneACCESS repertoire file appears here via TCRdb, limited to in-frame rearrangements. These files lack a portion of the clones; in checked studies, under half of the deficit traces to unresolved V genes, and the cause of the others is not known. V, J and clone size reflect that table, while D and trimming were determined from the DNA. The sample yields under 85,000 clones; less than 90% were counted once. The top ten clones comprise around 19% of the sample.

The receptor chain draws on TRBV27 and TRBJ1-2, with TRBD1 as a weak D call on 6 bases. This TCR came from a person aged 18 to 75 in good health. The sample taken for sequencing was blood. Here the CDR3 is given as CASKGGDRLYGYTF. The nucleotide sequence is TGTGCCAGCAAAGGCGGCGACAGGCTCTATGGCTACACCTTC.